This TCR beta chain stems from a study of T cell responses to AZD1222 COVID-19 vaccine. On this clone: Its antigen is still unknown. The sample contains more than one DNA sequence encoding this CDR3.

General observations from the study: The donor group comprised mostly white British people and more females; the analysis possibly underestimated clonal diversity. Spike-specific TCR breadth and depth rose after two AZD1222 doses.

Method: immunoSEQ multiplex PCR; TCRdb's copy keeps in-frame clones and lacks some. The sample records about 160,000 clones, 70% to 90% being singletons. Per the germline V gene, CDR1 is SGHRS and CDR2 is YFSETQ. The CDR3 consists of 16 residues. V shed 0 bases and J 3 bases; nucleotides not matched to a gene: 4. The specimen comprised peripheral blood, sampled on day 0 of AZD1222 vaccination. This TCR was recovered from an adult in good health. This rearrangement joins TRBV5-1 to TRBJ2-7; 12 bases are shared with TRBD2. CDR3 bases: TGCGCCAGCAGCTTGGCCTCTAGCGGGAGGGGCTACGAGCAGTACTTC. Protein product: CASSLASSGRGYEQYF.